The 23 T cell receptor beta chains below all came from one sample that was sequenced in a study of blood T cells in healthy people across ages. A second about 6 to 12 cycle PCR used barcoded and J-beta primers. TCRdb reprocessed the 5' RACE reads with MiXCR, giving one entry per CDR3 protein. The sample records 1.5 million to 2 million distinct CDR3 sequences, roughly 27% being singletons. Sample: blood. These receptors all come from a woman between 25 and 40 years old in good health.

This clonotype turned up a few times. The V and J genes are TRBV11-2 and TRBJ1-2; D remains unclear. CDR1 and CDR2 (germline): SGHAT, FQNNGV. The CDR3 contains 14 residues. Trimming took off 2 bases at V and 4 bases at J, with 11 bases between the two ends. Here the CDR3 DNA reads TGTGCCAGCAGCTTATCAATCGGGTTCTATGGCTACACCTTC. Its protein is CASSLSIGFYGYTF.

This clonotype came up once. This chain connects TRBV11-3 to TRBJ2-1; TRBD1 matches 7 bases. The germline CDR1 and CDR2 sequences are SGHNT and YENEEA. J lost 5 bases, V lost 5 bases, and 3 bases had no gene match. This CDR3 is built from 13 residues. The CDR3 reads CASSDRENNEQFF. CDR3 DNA sequence: TGTGCCAGCAGCGACAGGGAAAACAATGAGCAGTTCTTC.

The V gene is TRBV24-1, the J gene TRBJ2-2; 10 nucleotides match TRBD1. The length of the CDR3 is 15 residues. The J segment lost 4 bases and the V segment lost 5 bases, leaving 3 bases of the junction unmatched. The germline gives CDR1 KGHDR, CDR2 SFDVKD. The CDR3 region is CATSVGQGITGELFF. CDR3 DNA: TGTGCCACCAGTGTGGGACAGGGGATCACCGGGGAGCTGTTTTTT.

The chain carries TRBV2 and TRBJ2-5; possible D gene TRBD2, 6 bases. The CDR3 is made up of 14 amino acids. The germline V gene has CDR1 SNHLY and CDR2 FYNNEI. V was shortened by 6 bases and J by 1 base, with 12 bases between the two germline ends. Here the CDR3 DNA reads TGTGCCAGCAGACCTGGGACTTTCCAAGAGACCCAGTACTTC. It translates to CASRPGTFQETQYF.

The V call is TRBV6-5, the J call TRBJ1-6; unclear D gene. CDR1 and CDR2 (germline): MNHEY, SVGAGI. Trimming shortened V by 7 bases and J by 5 bases, and 12 bases separated the two germline ends. CDR3 length: 14 residues. CDR3 bases: TGTGCCAGCACCCGCCGTCGAGATAATTCACCCCTCCACTTT. Translation: CASTRRRDNSPLHF.

J is TRBJ2-1 and V is TRBV12-5; 7 nucleotides agree with TRBD2. The trim removed 5 bases at V and 2 bases at J, leaving 9 bases unmatched. The CDR3 has 16 amino acids. CDR1 and CDR2 from the germline V gene are LGHNT and FRNRAP. CDR3 nucleotide sequence: TGTGCTAGTGGTCGGTGGGGGGGAGCCACCTACAATGAGCAGTTCTTC. Protein sequence: CASGRWGGATYNEQFF.

This clonotype appeared a few times. The rearrangement joins TRBV29-1 to TRBJ2-2, with D possibly matching TRBD2 (7 bases). The CDR3 runs to 15 residues. Trimming stripped 6 bases from V and 0 bases from J, with 14 bases between. Germline CDR1 reads SQVTM; CDR2 reads ANQGSEA. The CDR3 sequence: CSVGGGHPNTGELFF. The DNA of the CDR3 is TGCAGCGTGGGGGGGGGACACCCGAACACCGGGGAGCTGTTTTTT.

This clonotype was observed a handful of times. The chain couples TRBV20-1 to TRBJ2-4; D unresolved. The CDR3 covers 14 residues. The V gene's germline CDR1 is DFQATT and CDR2 SNEGSKA (reference sequence). V was clipped by 6 bases and J by 8 bases, with 20 bases between them. The CDR3 sequence: CSAAVRRGLDIQYF. In nucleotides, the CDR3 is TGCAGTGCCGCGGTCCGGCGCGGTTTGGACATTCAGTACTTC.

This chain links TRBV9 with TRBJ2-6; no firm D call. V lost 0 bases, J lost 1 base, and 8 bases lay in between. Germline V gives CDR1 SGDLS, CDR2 YYNGEE. This CDR3 is built from 16 residues. The CDR3 loop is CASSVATPSGANVLTF. DNA for the CDR3: TGTGCCAGCAGCGTAGCTACGCCTTCTGGGGCCAACGTCCTGACTTTC.

The rearrangement uses TRBV5-4 and TRBJ2-2; 8 bases fit TRBD2. The CDR3 totals 15 residues. Trimming at V came to 2 bases and at J to 5 bases, leaving 5 bases not matched to a gene. Germline V gene lookup returns CDR1 SGHNT and CDR2 YYREEE (reference sequence). The CDR3 here is CASSLAGAVTGELFF. The CDR3 nucleotides read TGTGCCAGCAGCTTAGCGGGAGCGGTGACCGGGGAGCTGTTTTTT.

V usage is TRBV27 and J usage is TRBJ2-7, with 11 positions matching TRBD2. There are 14 residues in the CDR3. Germline CDR1 reads MNHEY; CDR2 reads SMNVEV (reference sequence). After removal of 6 bases from V and 5 bases from J, the junction contained 6 bases not matched to a gene. The CDR3 DNA sequence: TGTGCCAGCAGGCGTAGCGGGGGGGCAAACGAGCAGTACTTC. Translated: CASRRSGGANEQYF.

This clonotype was seen more than once but under ten times. This rearrangement joins TRBV14 to TRBJ2-7, with D uncertain. Trimming removed 5 bases at V and 6 bases at J, with 14 bases between. This CDR3 region has 13 residues. CDR1 is SGHDN, CDR2 FVKESK, per germline. CDR3 sequence (DNA): TGTGCCAGCAGCGAACAGAGAGGCGGCGAGCAGTACTTC. Its protein product is CASSEQRGGEQYF.

The table lists this clonotype with a few counts. The gene calls are TRBV5-1 and TRBJ1-2, with no clear D. V lost 6 bases and J lost 8, with 17 bases in between. Germline V lookup: CDR1 SGHRS, CDR2 YFSETQ. This CDR3 comprises 13 residues. DNA of the CDR3: TGCGCCAGCACCATCGACACCTACGAGGGCTACACCTTC. This translates into CASTIDTYEGYTF.

This chain connects TRBV12-3 or TRBV12-4 to TRBJ1-2; D gene ambiguous. Trimming stripped 8 bases from V and 4 bases from J, with 8 bases between. This CDR3 comprises 11 residues. CDR3 bases: TGTGCCAGCGGGAACACCTATGGCTACACCTTC. This sequence encodes CASGNTYGYTF.

This clonotype was seen a handful of times. This rearrangement joins TRBV20-1 to TRBJ1-5, with D uncertain. Germline V lookup: CDR1 DFQATT, CDR2 SNEGSKA (reference sequence). The CDR3 runs 16 residues. V was cut by 0 bases and J by 2 bases, with 14 bases left in between. The CDR3 nucleotides read TGCAGTGCTAGAGATTCCGGCAGGACGGGCAATCAGCCCCAGCATTTT. Its translation: CSARDSGRTGNQPQHF.

The chain employs TRBV6-1 and TRBJ2-7; TRBD1 might be the D (5 bases). Germline loops: CDR1 MNHNS, CDR2 SASEGT. Trimming removed 2 bases at V and 0 bases at J, with 14 bases between. CDR3 length: 16 amino acids. The CDR3 spells CASSEQGLPNSYEQYF. CDR3 coding DNA: TGTGCCAGCAGTGAACAGGGCCTTCCCAACTCCTACGAGCAGTACTTC.

This clonotype has a count of ten or more. The chain couples TRBV10-3 to TRBJ2-1; D assignment may be TRBD1 or TRBD2 (5 bases each). The CDR3 has 14 amino acids. Trimming stripped 10 bases from V and 9 bases from J, with 22 bases between. Germline CDR1 is ENHRY and CDR2 is SYGVKD. In DNA form, the CDR3 reads TGTGCCACCAAGGGGAGTAATAGTGGGAGTGAGCAGTTCTTC. Amino acids: CATKGSNSGSEQFF.

The chain is built from TRBV5-5 and TRBJ1-6; 7 positions agree with TRBD1. This CDR3 region has 17 residues. V shed 0 bases and J 4 bases; nucleotides not matched to a gene: 7. The germline CDR1 and CDR2 sequences are SGHKS and YYEKEE (reference sequence). The CDR3 is CASSLEAGGLYNSPLHF. The CDR3 DNA reads as TGTGCCAGCAGCTTGGAAGCAGGGGGATTATATAATTCACCCCTCCACTTT.

CDR3 region: CASGIRLAGGEQFF. For the CDR3, the DNA is TGCGCCAGCGGCATAAGACTAGCGGGGGGCGAGCAGTTCTTC. V is TRBV5-1 and J is TRBJ2-1; 13 nucleotides match TRBD2. Unmatched junction bases numbered 8, after V lost 7 bases and J lost 10 bases. Germline loops: CDR1 SGHRS, CDR2 YFSETQ. This CDR3 has 14 residues.

This clonotype was detected a few times. This chain links TRBV20-1 with TRBJ1-6, with 10 bases aligning to TRBD1. After removal of 3 bases from V and 7 bases from J, the junction contained 12 bases not matched to a gene. The CDR3 runs to 17 residues. Germline V lookup: CDR1 DFQATT, CDR2 SNEGSKA (reference sequence). The CDR3 nucleotides are TGCAGTGCTAGTCCGGGACAGGGGCCGATCGGGAATTCACCCCTCCACTTT. Amino acids: CSASPGQGPIGNSPLHF.

This clonotype appeared many times. The chain carries TRBV4-3 and TRBJ2-3; the D is unclear. The CDR3 runs 16 residues. CDR1 is LGHNA and CDR2 is YSLEER in the germline V gene. Trimming shortened V by 1 base and J by 2 bases, and 13 bases separated the two germline ends. The chain's CDR3 is CASSQVLTLYTDTQYF. The CDR3 DNA is TGCGCCAGCAGCCAAGTTTTGACTCTATACACAGATACGCAGTATTTT.

This clonotype came up a few times. V and J are TRBV6-6 and TRBJ2-1; perhaps TRBD2 as D (5 bases). Between the trimmed V and J ends, which lost 7 bases and 3 bases, there was a span of 16 bases. CDR1 and CDR2 (germline): MNHNY, SVGAGI (reference sequence). The length of the CDR3 is 15 residues. The CDR3 coding sequence is TGTGCCAGCACCTCCTTAGCCGGGGACTACAATGAGCAGTTCTTC. Translating gives CASTSLAGDYNEQFF.

This clonotype has just a few counts. The V and J genes are TRBV9 and TRBJ2-7; D gene ambiguous. V was shortened by 0 bases and J by 6 bases, with 10 bases between the two germline ends. Germline V gives CDR1 SGDLS, CDR2 YYNGEE. The CDR3 is 13 amino acids. CDR3 amino acids: CASSVGGSGEQYF. The CDR3 DNA is TGTGCCAGCAGCGTAGGGGGATCAGGCGAGCAGTACTTC.